A selection of T cell receptor beta chains follows, all from one sample in a study of shared clonotypes between healthy human individuals. Sequencing used immunoSEQ multiplex PCR; TCRdb keeps in-frame clones, though not all of them. Of more than 400,000 clones listed, 95% to 97% are singletons. Sequencing was performed on naive CD4+ T cells sorted from blood. The receptors here all came from a woman in her twenties or thirties in good health. Each CDR3 is given with its conserved first and last residue.

CDR3: CASSPPRNTEAFF
V: TRBV28

CDR3: CASRQIMNTEAFF
V: TRBV5-1

CDR3: CASSSAGVGTGELFF
V: TRBV27

CDR3: CASSPGQGYGYTF
V: TRBV5-1

CDR3: CASSLVVMNTGELFF
V: TRBV27

CDR3: CASSHNRLLPLHF
V: TRBV7-2

CDR3: CASSGEPNEKLFF
V: TRBV28

CDR3: CASSRGQVRGYTF
V: TRBV28

CDR3: CASSFTSGSNTGELFF
V: TRBV5-1

CDR3: CASIRTSGSRVQYF
V: TRBV27

CDR3: CASSSPGGPARTQYF
V: TRBV28

CDR3: CASSTVNTEAFF
V: TRBV19

CDR3: CASSLPQPNTIYF
V: TRBV28

CDR3: CASSAPGTSGVSYEQYF
V: TRBV28

CDR3: CASGLVIKKYGYTF
V: TRBV12-5

CDR3: CASSYGQGGETQYF
V: TRBV6-6

CDR3: CATSRDRSSYEQYF
V: TRBV15

CDR3: CASSTTRSSYNEQFF
V: TRBV7-9

CDR3: CASSGGVLGVGTGELFF
V: TRBV28

CDR3: CASSLLAGLHNEQFF
V: TRBV5-1

CDR3: CASSITVGSYEQYF
V: TRBV19

CDR3: CASSSYRRVTRGYNEQFF
V: TRBV11-2

CDR3: CASSFSQGGEKLFF
V: TRBV5-1

CDR3: CASSAGTRSPLHF
V: TRBV19

CDR3: CASGYEEGKLFF
V: TRBV28

CDR3: CASSRRERGDEQFF
V: TRBV4-1

CDR3: CASVTGLYNEQFF
V: TRBV2

CDR3: CASRQGMNTEAFF
V: TRBV7-8

CDR3: CATGTDLYEQYF
V: TRBV21-1

CDR3: CASSENPPGWQPQHF
V: TRBV2

CDR3: CASSSGQGWTDTQYF
V: TRBV28

CDR3: CASSPTPGTGNTIYF
V: TRBV11-2

CDR3: CASGPRERYEQYF
V: TRBV6-5

CDR3: CASSSQKGWLTEAFF
V: TRBV28

CDR3: CATSRDLAGRTDTQYF
V: TRBV15

CDR3: CASNRGLAGGRMETQYF
V: TRBV19

CDR3: CASETRDRPSYEQYF
V: TRBV28

CDR3: CASSDQGTGLAGDEQYF
V: TRBV2

CDR3: CASSLDLNNEQFF
V: TRBV5-1

CDR3: CASSFRGGGPYEQYF
V: TRBV5-1

CDR3: CASSLAGGKGAFF
V: TRBV5-1

CDR3: CASSEVVGGRFYF
V: TRBV6-1

CDR3: CASSLYPGKSEQYF
V: TRBV5-4